The rows below give T cell receptor beta chains drawn from one sample of a study of blood T cells in healthy people across ages. TCRdb redid the calling of the 5' RACE reads with MiXCR, one entry per CDR3 protein. The sample lists approximately 850,000 distinct CDR3 sequences; roughly 64% were seen once. The sequenced material came from blood. Source of these receptors: a man aged 30 to 45 in good health. Each CDR3 is given with its conserved first and last residue. The D gene is left open where the match is weak. Clone size is not always given. Where it is, it says once, few, many or a class for expanded clones.

.	TRBV4-2	TRBJ2-7	.	14	TGTGCCAGCAGCCAAGTAGGCGAGACCTACGAGCAGTACTTC	CASSQVGETYEQYF
.	TRBV7-6	TRBJ2-1	.	12	TGTGCTAGCAGTCAATGGAACTATGAGCAGTTCTTC	CASSQWNYEQFF
.	TRBV21-1	TRBJ2-3	.	16	TGTGCCAGACCCGGGACTAGCGCGCCGAGCACAGATACGCAGTATTTT	CARPGTSAPSTDTQYF
.	TRBV5-1	TRBJ2-7	.	16	TGCGCCAGCAGCTTGTTACAGGGAGGTACTACGTTGGAGCAGTACTTC	CASSLLQGGTTLEQYF
.	TRBV4-1	TRBJ2-5	TRBD2	14	TGCGCCAGCAGCCAGGGGGGGTGGTTAGAGACCCAGTACTTC	CASSQGGWLETQYF
once	TRBV20-1	TRBJ1-2	.	11	TGCAGTGCTTTGTGGGTCCATGGCTACACCTTC	CSALWVHGYTF
.	TRBV7-2	TRBJ2-5	.	15	TGTGCCAGCAGCGCCCGCCTAAACATCCAAGAGACCCAGTACTTC	CASSARLNIQETQYF
.	TRBV7-8	TRBJ2-7	TRBD2	16	TGTGCCAGCAGCTTAGTAGCTAGCGGGGGGTACAATGAGCAGTACTTC	CASSLVASGGYNEQYF
.	TRBV28	TRBJ2-4	.	15	TGTGCCAGCAGTGCCCCCTGGGATACCAAAAACATTCAGTACTTC	CASSAPWDTKNIQYF
.	TRBV12-3/TRBV12-4	TRBJ2-1	TRBD2	15	TGTGCCAGCAGTACAGCGGGGGGAACCTACAATGAGCAGTTCTTC	CASSTAGGTYNEQFF
.	TRBV6-1	TRBJ2-7	.	14	TGTGCCAGCAGTGAAAACAGTCTTTCCTACGAGCAGTACTTC	CASSENSLSYEQYF
.	TRBV20-1	TRBJ2-1	.	12	TGCAGTGCTAGAGGGGGGGTCAATGAGCAGTTCTTC	CSARGGVNEQFF
many	TRBV7-2	TRBJ2-5	.	12	TGTGCCAGCAGCCTCGAAGCGGAGACCCAGTACTTC	CASSLEAETQYF
.	TRBV12-5	TRBJ2-6	.	16	TGTGCTAGTGGTTTCGGGGGCGCCTCTGGGGCCAACGTCCTGACTTTC	CASGFGGASGANVLTF
.	TRBV7-9	TRBJ2-7	.	12	TGTGCCAGCATCTCGACAGATTACGAGCAGTACTTC	CASISTDYEQYF
.	TRBV20-1	TRBJ2-1	.	14	TGCAGTGCTAGAGATGTACGATTTTACAATGAGCAGTTCTTC	CSARDVRFYNEQFF
few	TRBV10-3	TRBJ2-7	TRBD2	14	TGTGCCACTTCACTAGCGGGGGGGAAGGACGAGCAGTACTTC	CATSLAGGKDEQYF
once	TRBV20-1	TRBJ2-7	TRBD2	14	TGCAGTGCTAGAGATGCGGGAGCATTGACCGAGCAGTACTTC	CSARDAGALTEQYF
once	TRBV7-2	TRBJ1-1	.	14	TGTGCCAGCAGCTTAACCTTTCTGAACACTGAAGCTTTCTTT	CASSLTFLNTEAFF
.	TRBV7-2	TRBJ2-1	TRBD2	14	TGTGCCAGCAGCTTAAGCGGGGGCCTGCATGAGCAGTTCTTC	CASSLSGGLHEQFF
.	TRBV20-1	TRBJ2-1	.	14	TGCAGTGCTTTGATGGCGGGTAGCTACAATGAGCAGTTCTTC	CSALMAGSYNEQFF
few	TRBV7-2	TRBJ1-6	.	15	TGTGCCAGCAGCTTCCTTAGACGGATTAATTCACCCCTCCACTTT	CASSFLRRINSPLHF
.	TRBV10-3	TRBJ2-6	.	14	TGTGCCAGCATGCCATCCTCTGAGGCCAACATCCTGACTTTC	CASMPSSEANILTF
once	TRBV28	TRBJ2-3	TRBD2	15	TGTGCCAGCAGCCCTCAAGGCGGGAGGATGTATACGCAGTATTTT	CASSPQGGRMYTQYF
.	TRBV20-1	TRBJ2-5	.	13	TGCAGTGCTAGAAGTAGCGGACAAGAGACCCAGTACTTC	CSARSSGQETQYF
few	TRBV6-2/TRBV6-3	TRBJ2-7	.	14	TGTGCCAGCAGTTACTGGGGACAAGGGTACGAGCAGTACTTC	CASSYWGQGYEQYF
.	TRBV29-1	TRBJ1-1	.	13	TGCAGCGTCGGGAGTTCTGGAATGACTGAAGCTTTCTTT	CSVGSSGMTEAFF
.	TRBV12-3/TRBV12-4	TRBJ1-2	TRBD1	13	TGTGCCAGCAGTCCAACAACAGGGGTTTCCTACACCTTC	CASSPTTGVSYTF
.	TRBV5-4	TRBJ2-5	TRBD2	15	TGTGCCAGCAGCCGAATGACTAGCGGGAAAGAGACCCAGTACTTC	CASSRMTSGKETQYF
.	TRBV7-7	TRBJ2-5	.	16	TGTGCTAGCAGCTACTACCAGAGGCTGACGAGGGAGACCCAGTACTTC	CASSYYQRLTRETQYF
once	TRBV6-2/TRBV6-3	TRBJ2-3	TRBD2	17	TGTGCCAGTAGTTATGAGACCAGTAGCGGGAGTGTAGATACGCAGTATTTT	CASSYETSSGSVDTQYF
.	TRBV11-3	TRBJ2-3	.	17	TGTGCCAGCAGCCCCGCGCAGGGGCGGGAGACCCCAGATACGCAGTATTTT	CASSPAQGRETPDTQYF
.	TRBV4-2	TRBJ2-6	.	17	TGTGCCAGCAGCCAAGTGGACAGTTTCTCTGGGGCCAACGTCCTGACTTTC	CASSQVDSFSGANVLTF
.	TRBV7-2	TRBJ2-7	.	15	TGTGCCAGCAGCCCCTTCGGCGGGACCGCGGGCGAGCAGTACTTC	CASSPFGGTAGEQYF
.	TRBV4-2	TRBJ2-1	.	14	TGTGCCAGCAGCCAAACTGAAGCGCAATATGAGCAGTTCTTC	CASSQTEAQYEQFF
few	TRBV29-1	TRBJ2-7	.	13	TGCAGCGCCAAAATGGGGGCAGGGCTCGAGCAGTACTTC	CSAKMGAGLEQYF
once	TRBV29-1	TRBJ2-7	TRBD2	14	TGCAGCGTTGTCCCCGGGACTAGCGGAGACGAGCAGTACTTC	CSVVPGTSGDEQYF
.	TRBV28	TRBJ2-3	TRBD2	13	TGTGCTTGGGGGGGAGGGGGCACAGATACGCAGTATTTT	CAWGGGGTDTQYF
.	TRBV29-1	TRBJ2-7	.	12	TGCAGCGTGACCCTGACGGTCGGGGAGCAGTACTTC	CSVTLTVGEQYF
.	TRBV15	TRBJ2-7	.	17	TGTGCCACCAGCAAAACATCACAGGGACCCTTCGGGAACGAGCAGTACTTC	CATSKTSQGPFGNEQYF
few	TRBV6-6	TRBJ2-6	.	16	TGTGCCAGTTCCACGACAGCTCCCTCTGGGGCCAACGTCCTGACTTTC	CASSTTAPSGANVLTF
few	TRBV10-3	TRBJ1-4	.	13	TGTGCCATCAGTGAGTTTCAGGGCCGGGAACTGTTTTTT	CAISEFQGRELFF
.	TRBV28	TRBJ2-2	.	16	TGTGCCAGCAGTGCGCTCTTTGGCTCCAACACCGGGGAGCTGTTTTTT	CASSALFGSNTGELFF
.	TRBV7-8	TRBJ2-2	.	17	TGTGCCAGCAGCCAGACCCGCAGGGCGGTTGGTACCGGGGAGCTGTTTTTT	CASSQTRRAVGTGELFF
few	TRBV20-1	TRBJ2-7	.	10	TGCAGTGCAGCCCAATACGAGCAGTACTTC	CSAAQYEQYF
once	TRBV28	TRBJ2-2	.	15	TGTGCCAGCAGTTTCGGGGTGGAGGGCCCCGGGGAGCTGTTTTTT	CASSFGVEGPGELFF
.	TRBV20-1	TRBJ2-1	TRBD2	14	TGCAGTGCTAGAGGGCTAGCGGGAACGGATGAGCAGTTCTTC	CSARGLAGTDEQFF
.	TRBV7-9	TRBJ2-7	TRBD2	19	TGTGCCAGCAGCCCCCTAAGACAGCAACTAGCGGGAGGGACCTACGAGCAGTACTTC	CASSPLRQQLAGGTYEQYF